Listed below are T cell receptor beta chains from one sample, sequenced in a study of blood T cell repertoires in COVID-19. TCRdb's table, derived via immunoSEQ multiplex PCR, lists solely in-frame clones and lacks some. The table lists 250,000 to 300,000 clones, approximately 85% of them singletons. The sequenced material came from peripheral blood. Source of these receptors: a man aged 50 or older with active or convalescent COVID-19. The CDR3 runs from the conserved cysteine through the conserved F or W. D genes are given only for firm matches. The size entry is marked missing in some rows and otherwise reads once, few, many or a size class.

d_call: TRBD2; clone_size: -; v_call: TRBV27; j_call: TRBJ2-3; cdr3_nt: TGTGCCAGCAGTCCCGGACTAGTGGCGCAGTATTTT; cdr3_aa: CASSPGLVAQYF
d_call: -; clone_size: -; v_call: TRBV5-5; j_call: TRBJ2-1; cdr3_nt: TGTGCCAGCAGCTCGAGCGCAGGGGGGATTTGGGAGCAGTTCTTC; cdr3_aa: CASSSSAGGIWEQFF
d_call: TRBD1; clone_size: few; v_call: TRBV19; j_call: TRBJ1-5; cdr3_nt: TGTGCCACGAACAGGGGACCGGTAAATCAGCCCCAGCATTTT; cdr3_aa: CATNRGPVNQPQHF
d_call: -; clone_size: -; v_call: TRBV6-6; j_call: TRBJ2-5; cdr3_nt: TGTGCCAGCAGTCAACAGGCAGGTTTGGCGGGGTCCAGAGAGACCCAGTACTTC; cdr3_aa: CASSQQAGLAGSRETQYF
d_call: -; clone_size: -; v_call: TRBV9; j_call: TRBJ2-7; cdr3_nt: TGTGCCAGCAGCGCGTCACAGGTCCCCTCCTACGAGCAGTACTTC; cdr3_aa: CASSASQVPSYEQYF
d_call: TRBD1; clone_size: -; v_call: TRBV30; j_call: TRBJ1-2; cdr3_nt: TGTGCCTGGATAAAATTCCCGCCCGACAGGGGGTATGGCTACACCTTC; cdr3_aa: CAWIKFPPDRGYGYTF
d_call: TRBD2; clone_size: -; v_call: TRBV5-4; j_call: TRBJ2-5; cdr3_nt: TGTGCCAGCAGCTTGGCCAGGAGACTAGCGGGAGGAGTAGAGACCCAGTACTTC; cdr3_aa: CASSLARRLAGGVETQYF
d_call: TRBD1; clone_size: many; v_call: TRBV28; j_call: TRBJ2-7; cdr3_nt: TGTGCCAGCAGGGAAAACAGGGGTCCCTACGAGCAGTACTTC; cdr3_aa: CASRENRGPYEQYF
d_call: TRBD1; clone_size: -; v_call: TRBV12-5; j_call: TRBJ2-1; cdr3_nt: TGTGCTAGTGGCCTGGGACAGGGTTCCTACAATGAGCAGTTCTTC; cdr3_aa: CASGLGQGSYNEQFF
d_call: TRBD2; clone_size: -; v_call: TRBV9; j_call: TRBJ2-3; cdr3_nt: TGTGCCAGCAGCGTTAGCGGGGTGGGCACAGATACGCAGTATTTT; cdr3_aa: CASSVSGVGTDTQYF
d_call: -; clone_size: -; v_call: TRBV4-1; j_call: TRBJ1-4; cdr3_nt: TGCGCCAGCAGCCAAGATCGGGGGGTGGGGAATGAAAAACTGTTTTTT; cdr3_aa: CASSQDRGVGNEKLFF
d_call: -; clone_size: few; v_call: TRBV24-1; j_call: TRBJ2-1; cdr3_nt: TGTGCCACCAGTGATGGCCGGGTTACTTACAATGAGCAGTTCTTC; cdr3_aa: CATSDGRVTYNEQFF
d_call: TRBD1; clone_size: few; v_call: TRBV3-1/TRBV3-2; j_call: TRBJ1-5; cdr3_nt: TGTGCCAGCAGCTGGACAGGGGATCAGCCCCAGCATTTT; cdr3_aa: CASSWTGDQPQHF
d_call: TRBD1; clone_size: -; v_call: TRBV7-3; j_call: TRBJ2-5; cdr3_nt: TGTGCCAGCAGCCCAGGGGGTTTTGGGCAAGAGACCCAGTACTTC; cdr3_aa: CASSPGGFGQETQYF
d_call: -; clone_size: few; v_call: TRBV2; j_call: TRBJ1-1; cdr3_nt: TGTGCCAGCAACCTAGGACAGCCTAACGACGAAGCTTTCTTT; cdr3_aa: CASNLGQPNDEAFF
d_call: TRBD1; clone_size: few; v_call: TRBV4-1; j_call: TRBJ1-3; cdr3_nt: TGCGCCAGCAGCCAAGATCTGACAGGGCGAACTGGAAACACCATATATTTT; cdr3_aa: CASSQDLTGRTGNTIYF